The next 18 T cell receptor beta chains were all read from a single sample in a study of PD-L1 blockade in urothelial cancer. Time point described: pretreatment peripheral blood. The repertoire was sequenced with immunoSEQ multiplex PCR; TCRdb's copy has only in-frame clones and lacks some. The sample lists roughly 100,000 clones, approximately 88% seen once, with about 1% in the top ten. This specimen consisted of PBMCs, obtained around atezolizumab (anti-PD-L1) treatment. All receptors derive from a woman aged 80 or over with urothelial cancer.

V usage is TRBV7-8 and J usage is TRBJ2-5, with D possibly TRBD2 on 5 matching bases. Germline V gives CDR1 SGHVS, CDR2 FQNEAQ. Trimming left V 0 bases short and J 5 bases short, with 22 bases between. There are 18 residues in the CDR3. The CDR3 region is CASSLALRLRTRGETQYF. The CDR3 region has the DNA TGTGCCAGCAGCTTAGCACTAAGGCTCCGGACCCGAGGGGAGACCCAGTACTTC.

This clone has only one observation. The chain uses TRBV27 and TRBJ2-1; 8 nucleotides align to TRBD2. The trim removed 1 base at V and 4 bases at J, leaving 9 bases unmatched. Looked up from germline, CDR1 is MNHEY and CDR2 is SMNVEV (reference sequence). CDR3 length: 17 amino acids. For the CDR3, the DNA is TGTGCCAGCAGTTTATATCGCGGGAGGACCTCTTACAATGAGCAGTTCTTC. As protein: CASSLYRGRTSYNEQFF.

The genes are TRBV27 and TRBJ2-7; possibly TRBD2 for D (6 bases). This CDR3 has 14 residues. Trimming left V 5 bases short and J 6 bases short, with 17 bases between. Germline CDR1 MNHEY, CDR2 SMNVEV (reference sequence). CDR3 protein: CASSPYPRGTEQYF. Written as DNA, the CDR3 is TGTGCCAGCAGTCCATACCCCCGCGGGACCGAGCAGTACTTC.

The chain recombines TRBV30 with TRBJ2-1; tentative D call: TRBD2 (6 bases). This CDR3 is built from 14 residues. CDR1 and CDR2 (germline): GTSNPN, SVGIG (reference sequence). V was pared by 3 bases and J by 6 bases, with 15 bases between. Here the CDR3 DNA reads TGTGCCTGGAGCTTGGACTACCTGTCCAATGAGCAGTTCTTC. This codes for CAWSLDYLSNEQFF. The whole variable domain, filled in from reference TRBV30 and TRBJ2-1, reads SQTIHQWPATLVQPVGSPLSLECTVEGTSNPNLYWYRQAAGRGLQLLFYSVGIGQISSEVPQNLSASRPQDRQFILSSKKLLLSDSGFYLCAWSLDYLSNEQFFGPGTRLTVL.

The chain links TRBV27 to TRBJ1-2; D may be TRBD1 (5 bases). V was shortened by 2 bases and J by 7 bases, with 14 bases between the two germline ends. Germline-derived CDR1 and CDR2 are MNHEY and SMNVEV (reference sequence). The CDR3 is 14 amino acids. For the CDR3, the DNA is TGTGCCAGCAGTTTAATTGGCCCTGACAGTGGCTACACCTTC. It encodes CASSLIGPDSGYTF.

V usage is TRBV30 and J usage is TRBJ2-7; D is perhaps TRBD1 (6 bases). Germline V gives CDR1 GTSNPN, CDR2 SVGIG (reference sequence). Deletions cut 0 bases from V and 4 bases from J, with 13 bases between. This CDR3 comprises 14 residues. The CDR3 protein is CAWSVRVRGYEQYF. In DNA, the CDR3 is TGTGCCTGGAGTGTAAGGGTCAGGGGTTACGAGCAGTACTTC. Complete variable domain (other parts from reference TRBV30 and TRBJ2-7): SQTIHQWPATLVQPVGSPLSLECTVEGTSNPNLYWYRQAAGRGLQLLFYSVGIGQISSEVPQNLSASRPQDRQFILSSKKLLLSDSGFYLCAWSVRVRGYEQYFGPGTRLTVT.

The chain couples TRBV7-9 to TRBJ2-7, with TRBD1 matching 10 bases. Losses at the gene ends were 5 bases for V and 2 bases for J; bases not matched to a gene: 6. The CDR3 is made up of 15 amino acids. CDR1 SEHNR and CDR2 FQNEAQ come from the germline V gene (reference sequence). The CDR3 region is CASSATGTGAYEQYF. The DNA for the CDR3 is TGTGCCAGCAGCGCGACCGGGACAGGGGCCTACGAGCAGTACTTC.

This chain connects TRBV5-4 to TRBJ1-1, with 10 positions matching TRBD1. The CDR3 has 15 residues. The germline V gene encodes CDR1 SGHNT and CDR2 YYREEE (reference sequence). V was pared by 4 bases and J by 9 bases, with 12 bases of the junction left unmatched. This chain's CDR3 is CASSPEPGQGRKAFF. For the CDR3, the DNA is TGTGCCAGCAGCCCCGAACCGGGACAGGGGCGCAAAGCTTTCTTT.

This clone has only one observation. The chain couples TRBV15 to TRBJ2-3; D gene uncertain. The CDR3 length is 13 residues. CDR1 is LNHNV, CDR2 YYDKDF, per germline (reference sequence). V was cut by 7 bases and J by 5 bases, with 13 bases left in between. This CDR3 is CATTQSRGDTQYF. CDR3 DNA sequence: TGTGCCACCACCCAGAGTAGAGGAGATACGCAGTATTTT.

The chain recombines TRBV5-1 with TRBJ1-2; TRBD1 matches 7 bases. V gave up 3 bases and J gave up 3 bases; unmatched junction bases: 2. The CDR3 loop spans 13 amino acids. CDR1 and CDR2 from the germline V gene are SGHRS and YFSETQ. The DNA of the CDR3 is TGCGCCAGCAGCTACGGACAGGACTATGGCTACACCTTC. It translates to CASSYGQDYGYTF.

CDR3 region: CASTQSGSSYEQYF. CDR3 DNA: TGTGCCAGCACCCAGAGCGGCAGCTCCTACGAGCAGTACTTC. The rearrangement links TRBV6-5 to TRBJ2-7; a possible D gene is TRBD2 (5 bases). Deletions cut 7 bases from V and 0 bases from J, with 13 bases between. Germline V gene data show CDR1 as MNHEY and CDR2 as SVGAGI. CDR3 length equals 14 residues.

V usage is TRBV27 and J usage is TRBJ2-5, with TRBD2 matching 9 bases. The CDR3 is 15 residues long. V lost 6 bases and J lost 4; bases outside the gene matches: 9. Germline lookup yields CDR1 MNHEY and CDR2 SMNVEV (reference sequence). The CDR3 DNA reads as TGTGCCAGCAGCCCCCGGACTAGCGTCCGAGAGACCCAGTACTTC. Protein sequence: CASSPRTSVRETQYF.

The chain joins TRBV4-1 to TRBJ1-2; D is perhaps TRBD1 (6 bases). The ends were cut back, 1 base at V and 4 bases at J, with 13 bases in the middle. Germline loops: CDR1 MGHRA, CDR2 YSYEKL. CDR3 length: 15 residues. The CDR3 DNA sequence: TGCGCCAGCAGCCAAGGGACAGAACTTTCCTATGGCTACACCTTC. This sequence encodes CASSQGTELSYGYTF.

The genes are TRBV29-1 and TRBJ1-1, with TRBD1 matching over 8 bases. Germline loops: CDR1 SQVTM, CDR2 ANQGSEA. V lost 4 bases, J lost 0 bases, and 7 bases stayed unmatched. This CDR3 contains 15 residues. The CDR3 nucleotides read TGCAGCGTTGGGGGGACAGGAGACATGAACACTGAAGCTTTCTTT. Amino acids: CSVGGTGDMNTEAFF.

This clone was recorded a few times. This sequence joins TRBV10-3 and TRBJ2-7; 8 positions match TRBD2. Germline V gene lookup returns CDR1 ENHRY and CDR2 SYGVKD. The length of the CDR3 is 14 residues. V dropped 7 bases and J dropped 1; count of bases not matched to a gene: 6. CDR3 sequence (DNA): TGTGCCATCAACACCGGGACTAGGTCCTACGAGCAGTACTTC. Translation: CAINTGTRSYEQYF.

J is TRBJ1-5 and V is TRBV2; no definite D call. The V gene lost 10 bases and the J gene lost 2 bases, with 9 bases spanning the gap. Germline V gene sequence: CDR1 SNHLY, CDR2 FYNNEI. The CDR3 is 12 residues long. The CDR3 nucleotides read TGTGCCACCCGTCGGGGCAATCAGCCCCAGCATTTT. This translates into CATRRGNQPQHF.

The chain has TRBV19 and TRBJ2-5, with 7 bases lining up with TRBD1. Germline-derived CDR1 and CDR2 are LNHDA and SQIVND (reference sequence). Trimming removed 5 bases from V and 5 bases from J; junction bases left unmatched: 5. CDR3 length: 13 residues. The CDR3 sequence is CASSWTGMETQYF. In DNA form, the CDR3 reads TGTGCCAGTAGTTGGACAGGCATGGAGACCCAGTACTTC.

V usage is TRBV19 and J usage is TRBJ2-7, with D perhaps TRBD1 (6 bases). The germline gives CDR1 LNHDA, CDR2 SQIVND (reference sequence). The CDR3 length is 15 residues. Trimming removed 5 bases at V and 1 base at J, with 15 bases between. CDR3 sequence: CASSAPGTRSYEQYF. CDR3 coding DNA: TGTGCCAGTAGTGCGCCCGGGACACGATCCTACGAGCAGTACTTC.